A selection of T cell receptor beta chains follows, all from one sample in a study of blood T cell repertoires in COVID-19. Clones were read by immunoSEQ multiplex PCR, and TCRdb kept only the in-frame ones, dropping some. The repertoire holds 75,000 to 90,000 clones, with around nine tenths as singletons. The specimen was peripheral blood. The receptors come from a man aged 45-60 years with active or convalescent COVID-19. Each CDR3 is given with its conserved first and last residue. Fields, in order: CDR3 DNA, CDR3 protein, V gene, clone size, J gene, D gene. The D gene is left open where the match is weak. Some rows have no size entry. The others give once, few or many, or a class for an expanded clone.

DNA: TGTGCCAGCAGCTTCAGGCAGGAATTTGGGGGCTACACCTTC
CDR3: CASSFRQEFGGYTF
V: TRBV7-2
size: -
J: TRBJ1-2
D: -

DNA: TGTGCCAGCAGCTTACGGAGCGGGGGCGACACCGGGGAGCTGTTTTTT
CDR3: CASSLRSGGDTGELFF
V: TRBV11-2
size: -
J: TRBJ2-2
D: TRBD2

DNA: TGTGCCAGCAGCCCTACAGGGTCTATGGAGACCCAGTACTTC
CDR3: CASSPTGSMETQYF
V: TRBV7-8
size: -
J: TRBJ2-5
D: -

DNA: TGTGCCAGCAGCTTAGGGGACAGGGGATCACCCCTCCACTTT
CDR3: CASSLGDRGSPLHF
V: TRBV7-8
size: -
J: TRBJ1-6
D: TRBD1

DNA: TGTGCCAGCAGCGTCCTCACTAGCGGGGTTCGCACCGGGGAGCTGTTTTTT
CDR3: CASSVLTSGVRTGELFF
V: TRBV7-2
size: -
J: TRBJ2-2
D: TRBD2

DNA: TGCGCCAGCAGCTTGAAAATCACGAACACCGGGGAGCTGTTTTTT
CDR3: CASSLKITNTGELFF
V: TRBV5-1
size: -
J: TRBJ2-2
D: -

DNA: TGTGCCAGCTCGGCGGGGGATACGCAGTATTTT
CDR3: CASSAGDTQYF
V: TRBV18
size: -
J: TRBJ2-3
D: -

DNA: TGTGCCAGCAGTTACGGACAGGGGGGGGAGACCCAGTACTTC
CDR3: CASSYGQGGETQYF
V: TRBV3-1/TRBV3-2
size: once
J: TRBJ2-5
D: TRBD1

DNA: TGCAGCGCACGGGACAGGAACACCGGGGAGCTGTTTTTT
CDR3: CSARDRNTGELFF
V: TRBV29-1
size: -
J: TRBJ2-2
D: TRBD1

DNA: TGTGCCAGCAGTTTAATGGGCAGGGGGCTGGGTTCACCCCTCCACTTT
CDR3: CASSLMGRGLGSPLHF
V: TRBV27
size: once
J: TRBJ1-6
D: TRBD1

DNA: TGTGCCAGCAGGATGCAGGGCTCCACTGAAGCTTTCTTT
CDR3: CASRMQGSTEAFF
V: TRBV2
size: -
J: TRBJ1-1
D: -

DNA: TGTGCCAGCAGCCGGACAGGGGAGCAGTTCTTC
CDR3: CASSRTGEQFF
V: TRBV11-2
size: -
J: TRBJ2-1
D: TRBD1

DNA: TGCGCCAGCAGTGCTGGACTAGCGGGGCCCCGGGATGAGCAGTTCTTC
CDR3: CASSAGLAGPRDEQFF
V: TRBV5-1
size: -
J: TRBJ2-1
D: TRBD2

DNA: TGTGCCAGCAGTCCCGAAGAGACCCAGTACTTC
CDR3: CASSPEETQYF
V: TRBV12-3/TRBV12-4
size: -
J: TRBJ2-5
D: -

DNA: TGTGCCAGCATGCAAAAAGGAGGGTATGGCTACACCTTC
CDR3: CASMQKGGYGYTF
V: TRBV5-6
size: -
J: TRBJ1-2
D: -

DNA: TGTGCCAGTACCAGCGGGTCCTACAATGAGCAGTTCTTC
CDR3: CASTSGSYNEQFF
V: TRBV19
size: -
J: TRBJ2-1
D: -

DNA: TGTGCCAGCAGTGGACAGGGGGCGTTCTATGAGCAGTTCTTC
CDR3: CASSGQGAFYEQFF
V: TRBV2
size: -
J: TRBJ2-1
D: TRBD1

DNA: TGTGCCAGCAGCATAAAGGCTAGCGGGGGCTTTCGAGCCGTGCAGACCCAGTACTTC
CDR3: CASSIKASGGFRAVQTQYF
V: TRBV27
size: -
J: TRBJ2-5
D: TRBD2

DNA: TGTGCCAGTAGTATAAATGGCGAGCAGTTCTTC
CDR3: CASSINGEQFF
V: TRBV19
size: -
J: TRBJ2-1
D: -

DNA: TGTGCCAGCAGCTTAGGGACATATGGCTACACCTTC
CDR3: CASSLGTYGYTF
V: TRBV7-9
size: once
J: TRBJ1-2
D: -

DNA: TGTGCCAGCAGCCCCCGACTAGGCAATGAAAAACTGTTTTTT
CDR3: CASSPRLGNEKLFF
V: TRBV3-1/TRBV3-2
size: -
J: TRBJ1-4
D: -

DNA: TGTGCCAGCAGCTTAGGTCGGGGGGACTACGAGCAGTACTTC
CDR3: CASSLGRGDYEQYF
V: TRBV7-2
size: -
J: TRBJ2-7
D: TRBD2

DNA: TGTGCCACCAGTCCGAGACAGGGCTATGGCTACACCTTC
CDR3: CATSPRQGYGYTF
V: TRBV24-1
size: -
J: TRBJ1-2
D: TRBD1

DNA: TGTGCCAGCAGGGCCGGGACTAGTGTTGGTCAGGAGACCCAGTACTTC
CDR3: CASRAGTSVGQETQYF
V: TRBV28
size: -
J: TRBJ2-5
D: TRBD2

DNA: TGCGCCAGCAGCTTGAATACGGGACAGGACTATGGCTACACCTTC
CDR3: CASSLNTGQDYGYTF
V: TRBV5-1
size: -
J: TRBJ1-2
D: TRBD1

DNA: TGTGCCAGCAGCCAATCCAGGGAAAAACTGTTTTTT
CDR3: CASSQSREKLFF
V: TRBV14
size: few
J: TRBJ1-4
D: -

DNA: TGTGCCAGCAGCTTAGGACGGGAACAAGAGACCCAGTACTTC
CDR3: CASSLGREQETQYF
V: TRBV7-9
size: -
J: TRBJ2-5
D: -

DNA: TGTGCCAGCAGGAAGGGGACAGGCATACGAACTGAAGCTTTCTTT
CDR3: CASRKGTGIRTEAFF
V: TRBV6-5
size: -
J: TRBJ1-1
D: TRBD1

DNA: TGTGCCAGCCTTGGACAGCCGAACACTGAAGCTTTCTTT
CDR3: CASLGQPNTEAFF
V: TRBV28
size: -
J: TRBJ1-1
D: -

DNA: TGTGCCACATGGGGGACAGGGATAACGACTGAAGCTTTCTTT
CDR3: CATWGTGITTEAFF
V: TRBV6-5
size: -
J: TRBJ1-1
D: TRBD1

DNA: TGTGCTAGTGGTTTGGGGGGACAGGGTAAAATGAACACTGAAGCTTTCTTT
CDR3: CASGLGGQGKMNTEAFF
V: TRBV12-5
size: -
J: TRBJ1-1
D: TRBD1

DNA: TGTGCCAGCAGCTTAGGGTCAAGGGGTGAGACCCAGTACTTC
CDR3: CASSLGSRGETQYF
V: TRBV11-2
size: -
J: TRBJ2-5
D: -

DNA: TGTGCCAGCGGGGGGGTCAACCAGCCCCAGCATTTT
CDR3: CASGGVNQPQHF
V: TRBV7-6
size: once
J: TRBJ1-5
D: -

DNA: TGTGCCAGCGGACTAGCGGGGAATCCTAATGAGCAGTTCTTC
CDR3: CASGLAGNPNEQFF
V: TRBV11-2
size: -
J: TRBJ2-1
D: TRBD2

DNA: TGTGCCAGCAGCCACGGACTAGCGGGCCAAGAGACCCAGTACTTC
CDR3: CASSHGLAGQETQYF
V: TRBV13
size: -
J: TRBJ2-5
D: TRBD2

DNA: TGTGCCAGCACTCGTATGAACACTGAAGCTTTCTTT
CDR3: CASTRMNTEAFF
V: TRBV28
size: -
J: TRBJ1-1
D: -

DNA: TGTGCCTGGAGGGGACAGGGTAACACCGGGGAGCTGTTTTTT
CDR3: CAWRGQGNTGELFF
V: TRBV30
size: -
J: TRBJ2-2
D: TRBD1

DNA: TGTGCCATCAGCACCGGGACAGGTGGGACCGGGGAGCTGTTTTTT
CDR3: CAISTGTGGTGELFF
V: TRBV10-3
size: few
J: TRBJ2-2
D: TRBD1

DNA: TGTGCCAGCAGTCGACCGGACAGATTAGACACTGAAGCTTTCTTT
CDR3: CASSRPDRLDTEAFF
V: TRBV28
size: -
J: TRBJ1-1
D: -

DNA: TGTGCCAGCAGTCCCCCAGGCGGGGGCCTACTCACAGATACGCAGTATTTT
CDR3: CASSPPGGGLLTDTQYF
V: TRBV6-6
size: -
J: TRBJ2-3
D: -

DNA: TGTGCCAGCAGCCTTAGCGGGGGGGCTGGGGAGCTGTTTTTT
CDR3: CASSLSGGAGELFF
V: TRBV3-1/TRBV3-2
size: -
J: TRBJ2-2
D: TRBD2

DNA: TGTGCCAGCACCTTAGACAGTAGCAATCAGCCCCAGCATTTT
CDR3: CASTLDSSNQPQHF
V: TRBV2
size: -
J: TRBJ1-5
D: -

DNA: TGTGCCAGCAGTTACCCTACAGCGGAGGCCCAGCCCCAGCATTTT
CDR3: CASSYPTAEAQPQHF
V: TRBV6-6
size: -
J: TRBJ1-5
D: -

DNA: TGTGCCAGCAGTTTTCTACCACAGGGGGGGGAGACCCAGTACTTC
CDR3: CASSFLPQGGETQYF
V: TRBV28
size: -
J: TRBJ2-5
D: -

DNA: TGTGCCAGCAGTTACCAGGGGACGGGCGGATCACCCCTCCACTTT
CDR3: CASSYQGTGGSPLHF
V: TRBV6-2/TRBV6-3
size: -
J: TRBJ1-6
D: -

DNA: TGTGCCAGCAGTTATGACAGGGGTGGAAACACCATATATTTT
CDR3: CASSYDRGGNTIYF
V: TRBV6-5
size: -
J: TRBJ1-3
D: TRBD1

DNA: TGTGCCAGCAGCCTAGGGCGGGGGGCCGCAGATACGCAGTATTTT
CDR3: CASSLGRGAADTQYF
V: TRBV3-1/TRBV3-2
size: -
J: TRBJ2-3
D: TRBD2

DNA: TGTGCCAGCAGACTAACAGGGGGCGGGAACTATGGCTACACCTTC
CDR3: CASRLTGGGNYGYTF
V: TRBV28
size: -
J: TRBJ1-2
D: TRBD1

DNA: TGTGCCAGCAGCCAAGTGTCAGGGAATGAAAAACTGTTTTTT
CDR3: CASSQVSGNEKLFF
V: TRBV3-1/TRBV3-2
size: -
J: TRBJ1-4
D: -